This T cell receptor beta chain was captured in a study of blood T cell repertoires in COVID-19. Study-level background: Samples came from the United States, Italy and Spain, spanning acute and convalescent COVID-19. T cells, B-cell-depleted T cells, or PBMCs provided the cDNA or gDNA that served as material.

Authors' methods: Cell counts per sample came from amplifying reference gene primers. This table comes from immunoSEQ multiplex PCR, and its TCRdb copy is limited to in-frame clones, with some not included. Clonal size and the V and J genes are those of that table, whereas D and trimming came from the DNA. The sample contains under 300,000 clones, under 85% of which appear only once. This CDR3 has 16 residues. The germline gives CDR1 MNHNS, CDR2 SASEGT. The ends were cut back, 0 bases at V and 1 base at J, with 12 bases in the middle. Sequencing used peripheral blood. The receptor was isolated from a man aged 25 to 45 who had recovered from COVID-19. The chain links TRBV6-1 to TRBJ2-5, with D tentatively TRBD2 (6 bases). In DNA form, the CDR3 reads TGTGCCAGCAGTGAAGCTGGCGGGGCCTCCCAAGAGACCCAGTACTTC. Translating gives CASSEAGGASQETQYF.